This is a list of T cell receptor beta chains from one sample in a study of CD8 T cells in Susac syndrome. Using its own MiXCR run on the immunoSEQ multiplex PCR reads, TCRdb lists one record per CDR3 protein. This table has over 100,000 distinct CDR3 sequences, 95% to 98% appearing once. Sequenced sample: CD4+ T cells from PBMCs. Receptor source: a human donor in good health. The CDR3 runs from the conserved cysteine through the conserved F or W. The D gene is left open where the match is weak. Rows may omit the clone size; those that give it use once, few, many or a size class.

.	TRBV29-1	.	TRBJ2-7	TGCAGCGTTGAAGGGGCGACTGGCGAGCAGTACTTC	CSVEGATGEQYF
.	TRBV28	.	TRBJ2-5	TGTGCCAGCAGCTCGACTGTTAGGGAGACCCAGTACTTC	CASSSTVRETQYF
.	TRBV5-6	TRBD1	TRBJ1-1	TGTGCCAGCAGCTCTAGACAGGGGTTGAACACTGAAGCTTTCTTT	CASSSRQGLNTEAFF
.	TRBV6-1	.	TRBJ1-5	TGTGCCAGCACCCCGGGGGGCGGGCAATGGCCCCAGCATTTT	CASTPGGGQWPQHF
.	TRBV29-1	.	TRBJ2-5	TGCAGCGTTGCCTACAGTCAAGAGACCCAGTACTTC	CSVAYSQETQYF
once	TRBV9	.	TRBJ2-7	TGTGCCAGCAGCGTAGGATACAGCTCCTACGAGCAGTACTTC	CASSVGYSSYEQYF
.	TRBV28	TRBD1	TRBJ2-3	TGTGCCTGCGGACAGGGGGGCGGCACAGATACGCAGTATTTT	CACGQGGGTDTQYF
once	TRBV7-7	.	TRBJ2-7	TGTGCTAGCAGTCCGATACTGGCGGGGAGCTCCTACGAGCAGTACTTC	CASSPILAGSSYEQYF
.	TRBV5-1	.	TRBJ2-7	TGCGCCAGCAGCCCGGGACGTATAGCCTACGAGCAGTACTTC	CASSPGRIAYEQYF
.	TRBV7-2	.	TRBJ1-5	TGTGCCAGCAGCGCGGGGGGGGCGAATCAGCCCCAGCATTTT	CASSAGGANQPQHF
.	TRBV5-1	.	TRBJ2-1	TGCGCCAGCAGCCTGTGGACTGACCTCGGTGAGCAGTTCTTC	CASSLWTDLGEQFF
.	TRBV7-9	.	TRBJ1-1	TGTGCCAGCAGCCCATACGTAGGGGAGAACACTGAAGCTTTCTTT	CASSPYVGENTEAFF
.	TRBV28	TRBD1	TRBJ1-5	TGTGCCAGCAGCCTCAGGGGGTTCGACAATCAGCCCCAGCATTTT	CASSLRGFDNQPQHF
.	TRBV12-3/TRBV12-4	TRBD2	TRBJ2-7	TGTGCCAGCAGTATCCGGGAGGGATCCTACGAGCAGTACTTC	CASSIREGSYEQYF
.	TRBV20-1	.	TRBJ2-5	TGCAGTGCTAGTGCGTGGATGGGAGACTTC	CSASAWMGDF
.	TRBV29-1	.	TRBJ1-1	TGCAGCGCCTCTTATAGAGGGACTGAAGCTTTCTTT	CSASYRGTEAFF
.	TRBV2	TRBD1	TRBJ2-2	TGTGCCAGCAGCGGCCGGACAGGGGGGAACACCGGGGAGCTGTTTTTT	CASSGRTGGNTGELFF
.	TRBV27	.	TRBJ2-7	TGTGCCAGCAGTCCCCGGGACGGGTCCTACGAGCAGTACTTC	CASSPRDGSYEQYF
.	TRBV20-1	.	TRBJ2-4	TGCAGTGCTAACCGGCAGGGCGCGAACATTCAGTACTTC	CSANRQGANIQYF
.	TRBV11-3	.	TRBJ1-1	TGTGCCAGCAGCTTAAAAGACACTGAAGCTTTCTTT	CASSLKDTEAFF
.	TRBV2	TRBD1	TRBJ1-5	TGTGCCAGCAGTGAAGGGGACAGGGAGACTCAGCCCCAGCATTTT	CASSEGDRETQPQHF
.	TRBV7-2	.	TRBJ1-4	TGTGCCAGCAGCCTAGACTCGTTAGGACTGTTTTTT	CASSLDSLGLFF
.	TRBV20-1	TRBD1	TRBJ1-5	TGCAGTGCTCAACAGGGGGCGAGGGATCAGCCCCAGCATTTT	CSAQQGARDQPQHF
once	TRBV28	.	TRBJ2-7	TGTGCCAGCAGTTTTTGGCCCGTTGGGAACGAGCAGTACTTC	CASSFWPVGNEQYF
.	TRBV11-2	.	TRBJ2-4	TGTGCCAGCAGCTTTATTTTGGCAAACATTCAGTACTTC	CASSFILANIQYF
.	TRBV4-2	TRBD1	TRBJ1-6	TGTGCCAGCAGCCAAGATGAGTCGACAGGGCGAAATTCACCCCTCCACTTT	CASSQDESTGRNSPLHF
.	TRBV18	.	TRBJ2-7	TGTGCCAGCTCACCGGAGGCTATAAGCTCCTACGAGCAGTACTTC	CASSPEAISSYEQYF
.	TRBV12-3/TRBV12-4	.	TRBJ2-7	TGTGCCAGCCAGTCAACGAACTTTCCCTACGAGCAGTACTTC	CASQSTNFPYEQYF
.	TRBV20-1	.	TRBJ2-7	TGCAGTGCTAGAGATGGGAAGACCCCACTGTACTTC	CSARDGKTPLYF
.	TRBV19	TRBD2	TRBJ2-1	TGTGCCAGTAGTCTCGGGGGGGCCAGGAATGAGCAGTTCTTC	CASSLGGARNEQFF
.	TRBV6-5	.	TRBJ2-7	TGTGCCAGCAGTTACTCGAACCTGGGGGCTTACGAGCAGTACTTC	CASSYSNLGAYEQYF
.	TRBV29-1	.	TRBJ2-4	TGCAGCGTCTCGGACAGACACTTAGCCAAAAACATTCAGTACTTC	CSVSDRHLAKNIQYF
.	TRBV5-1	.	TRBJ2-5	TGCGCCAGCAGCTTGGCCCACCAAGAGACCCAGTACTTC	CASSLAHQETQYF
.	TRBV4-1	TRBD2	TRBJ2-7	TGCGCCAGCAGCCAAGAACTCGCGGGAGCCCGCGAGCAGTACTTC	CASSQELAGAREQYF
.	TRBV5-1	TRBD1	TRBJ2-3	TGCGCCAGCGGAAGGGACAGCAACACAGATACGCAGTATTTT	CASGRDSNTDTQYF
.	TRBV14	.	TRBJ1-4	TGTGCCAGCAGCCAAGTCGGATTTTCGAGTGAAAAACTGTTTTTT	CASSQVGFSSEKLFF
.	TRBV7-2	TRBD1	TRBJ2-4	TGTGCCAGCAGCCCCTCGACAGGGGGAAAAAACATTCAGTACTTC	CASSPSTGGKNIQYF
.	TRBV27	TRBD2	TRBJ2-4	TGTGCCAGCAGTTTGTATTCAGCGGGAGGAGCCAAAAACATTCAGTACTTC	CASSLYSAGGAKNIQYF
once	TRBV4-2	.	TRBJ2-1	TGTGCCAGCAGCCAAGGCGATTTCTCCTACAATGAGCAGTTCTTC	CASSQGDFSYNEQFF
.	TRBV25-1	TRBD2	TRBJ2-4	TGTGCCAGCAGTGATTGGCTAGCGGGAGATGGAATTGCCAAAAACATTCAGTACTTC	CASSDWLAGDGIAKNIQYF
.	TRBV19	.	TRBJ2-7	TGTGCCAGTAGTAGACACCTCGACTCGAGCGAATCCTACGAGCAGTACTTC	CASSRHLDSSESYEQYF
.	TRBV20-1	.	TRBJ2-5	TGCAGTGCAAGGGGTCTGCGTCAGGAGACCCAGTACTTC	CSARGLRQETQYF
.	TRBV5-6	.	TRBJ2-7	TGTGCCAGCAGCTTTCAGAACTACGAGCAGTACTTC	CASSFQNYEQYF
.	TRBV9	.	TRBJ2-5	TGTGCCAGCAGCGTAGCTACGGGGCAGGGACAAGAGACCCAGTACTTC	CASSVATGQGQETQYF
.	TRBV24-1	TRBD2	TRBJ2-3	TGTGCCACCAGTTCGTCGAGCGGGACTCTGGGAGATACGCAGTATTTT	CATSSSSGTLGDTQYF
.	TRBV28	.	TRBJ2-5	TGTGCCAGCAGTTTATCCTCCCCAAGGCAAACCCAGTACTTC	CASSLSSPRQTQYF
.	TRBV4-2	TRBD2	TRBJ2-4	TGTGCCAGCAGCCAAGATTGGTCCGGGACTAGCCCTACCAAAAACATTCAGTACTTC	CASSQDWSGTSPTKNIQYF
.	TRBV2	TRBD1	TRBJ2-2	TGTGCCAGCAAGGGACAGGGAGAGGTCGGGGAGCTGTTTTTT	CASKGQGEVGELFF
.	TRBV18	.	TRBJ1-3	TGTGCCAGCTCACCGAGCGCGGGTCGGACTGGAAACACCATATATTTT	CASSPSAGRTGNTIYF
.	TRBV20-1	TRBD1	TRBJ1-1	TGCAGTGCCCGGACAGGGGGCGTCCCTAAAGGGTCGAGGACTGAAGCTTTCTTT	CSARTGGVPKGSRTEAFF
.	TRBV6-5	.	TRBJ1-2	TGTGCCAGCAGTCCCGGCGGAGCAGCTAACTATGGCTACACCTTC	CASSPGGAANYGYTF
.	TRBV20-1	.	TRBJ1-2	TGCAGTGCTAGAAAAGAGCAGGTGGGCAGTGGCTACACCTTC	CSARKEQVGSGYTF
.	TRBV12-5	.	TRBJ2-5	TGTGCTAGTGGTGAAGGGCAAGGACTCCCAGGAGAGACCCAGTACTTC	CASGEGQGLPGETQYF
.	TRBV18	.	TRBJ2-3	TGTGCCAGCTCACCACCGTCCGGCGTGGATACGCAGTATTTT	CASSPPSGVDTQYF
.	TRBV5-3	TRBD2	TRBJ2-1	TGTGCCAGAAAGGTCAGGGAGGGAGATGAGCAGTTCTTC	CARKVREGDEQFF